The 17 T cell receptor beta chains listed next were all sequenced from one sample in a study of regulatory T cells in long-lasting Graves disease. Arm-PCR of CDR3 regions and iRepertoire HTBI primers were the basis on which TCR beta libraries were built. TCRdb re-derived calls from the multiplex PCR reads in MiXCR, one entry per CDR3 protein. The data hold 500,000 to 800,000 distinct CDR3 sequences, with 30% observed a single time. Time point in this sample: persistent/refractory GD, antithyroid drugs over 5 years with positive TRAb. PBMC RNA served as the TCR library source. The material was peripheral blood mononuclear cells (PBMCs), obtained when the disease was refractory, from a patient treated with antithyroid drugs. The receptor set was obtained from a female donor with Graves disease.

This chain connects TRBV7-9 to TRBJ2-7; D unclear. V was cut by 3 bases and J by 2 bases, with 8 bases left in between. The CDR3 covers 13 residues. Germline CDR1 reads SEHNR; CDR2 reads FQNEAQ (reference sequence). CDR3 sequence reads: CASSFGPAYEQYF. CDR3 DNA sequence: TGTGCCAGCAGCTTCGGACCGGCCTACGAGCAGTACTTC.

This chain joins TRBV7-9 and TRBJ1-1, with D uncertain. The CDR3 runs to 13 residues. The germline V and J ends were trimmed by 5 bases and 4 bases, with 11 bases remaining between them. From germline, CDR1 is SEHNR and CDR2 FQNEAQ (reference sequence). In DNA form, the CDR3 reads TGTGCCAGCAGCGGCAGGTTTAGCACTGAAGCTTTCTTT. Translating gives CASSGRFSTEAFF.

This clonotype appeared a few times. This chain connects TRBV6-2 or TRBV6-3 to TRBJ2-2; TRBD2 agrees at 8 bases. This CDR3 region has 15 residues. V lost 2 bases to trimming and J lost 1 base; unmatched junction nucleotides: 0. Per germline, CDR1 MNHEY and CDR2 SVGEGT. The CDR3 spells CASSYAGGNTGELFF. Here the CDR3 DNA reads TGTGCCAGCAGTTACGCGGGAGGGAACACCGGGGAGCTGTTTTTT.

In regard to this clonotype: It differs at one base from a far larger clone, so likely a read error. The chain links TRBV6-2 or TRBV6-3 to TRBJ2-5, with 7 bases lining up with TRBD1. The CDR3 consists of 15 residues. Germline CDR1 is MNHEY and CDR2 is SVGEGT. This chain's CDR3 is CANSYGTARQETQYF. As DNA, the CDR3 is TGTGCCAACAGTTACGGGACAGCCCGCCAAGAGACCCAGTACTTC.

This clonotype was recorded many times. J is TRBJ1-1 and V is TRBV30, with 8 nucleotides matching TRBD1. V shed 1 base and J 1 base; nucleotides not matched to a gene: 8. There are 16 residues in the CDR3. The germline V gene encodes CDR1 GTSNPN and CDR2 SVGIG (reference sequence). CDR3 protein: CAWSDLGQGANTEAFF. CDR3 in DNA: TGTGCCTGGAGTGACCTAGGACAGGGAGCGAACACTGAAGCTTTCTTT.

This sequence joins TRBV2 and TRBJ1-3; maybe TRBD1 (5 bases). Trimming removed 3 bases at V and 4 bases at J, with 10 bases between. In germline, CDR1 is SNHLY, CDR2 FYNNEI. The CDR3 loop spans 14 amino acids. The CDR3 reads CASSEGGKGNTIYF. The DNA for the CDR3 is TGTGCCAGCAGTGAGGGGGGGAAAGGAAACACCATATATTTT.

This chain uses TRBV7-8 with TRBJ1-1, with 9 bases identical to TRBD1. CDR3 length: 15 amino acids. CDR1 and CDR2 from the germline V gene are SGHVS and FQNEAQ. V was pared by 4 bases and J by 1 base, with 4 bases of the junction left unmatched. CDR3 residues: CASSSRTGENTEAFF. As DNA, the CDR3 is TGTGCCAGCAGCTCGAGGACAGGGGAGAACACTGAAGCTTTCTTT.

This chain joins TRBV19 and TRBJ1-5; D is unresolved. CDR3 size: 15 residues. Germline CDR1 reads LNHDA; CDR2 reads SQIVND (reference sequence). V gave up 2 bases and J gave up 5 bases, with 13 bases separating them. The CDR3 nucleotides are TGTGCCAGTAGTATAATTTTCGAGACCTATCAGCCCCAGCATTTT. Translating gives CASSIIFETYQPQHF.

The chain employs TRBV20-1 and TRBJ1-5, with no clear D. The germline CDR1 and CDR2 sequences are DFQATT and SNEGSKA (reference sequence). The CDR3 has 12 residues. The CDR3 reads CTDGEEDQPQHF. CDR3 nucleotides: TGCACAGACGGGGAAGAGGATCAGCCCCAGCATTTT.

This clonotype was recorded a few times. This sequence joins TRBV13 and TRBJ2-7; a weak D match, TRBD2 (6 bases). Per germline, CDR1 PRHDT and CDR2 FYEKMQ (reference sequence). V was pared by 0 bases and J by 6 bases, with 9 bases between. This CDR3 has 13 residues. The CDR3 reads CASSLGTRGEQYF. The CDR3 nucleotides are TGTGCCAGCAGCTTAGGGACTAGGGGCGAGCAGTACTTC. Combining the CDR3 with reference TRBV13 and TRBJ2-7 gives the whole variable domain AAGVIQSPRHLIKEKRETATLKCYPIPRHDTVYWYQQGPGQDPQFLISFYEKMQSDKGSIPDRFSAQQFSDYHSELNMSSLELGDSALYFCASSLGTRGEQYFGPGTRLTVT.

The V gene is TRBV3-1, the J gene TRBJ1-1; D remains unclear. The V gene's germline CDR1 is LGHDT and CDR2 YNNKEL (reference sequence). The CDR3 length is 16 residues. With 5 bases removed from V and 0 bases from J, the gap between germline ends came to 16 bases. The DNA for the CDR3 is TGTGCCAGCAGCTCCCTTGGGCAGATCATGAACACTGAAGCTTTCTTT. Its protein is CASSSLGQIMNTEAFF.

This clonotype was seen a few times. J is TRBJ1-1 and V is TRBV6-2 or TRBV6-3; 7 nucleotides align to TRBD1. This CDR3 region has 15 residues. Germline CDR1 and CDR2: MNHEY and SVGEGT. V trimming: 0 bases; J trimming: 1 base; junction bases outside the gene matches: 2. CDR3 nucleotides: TGTGCCAGCAGTTACTCGACAGGGAAGAACACTGAAGCTTTCTTT. Translated: CASSYSTGKNTEAFF.

The rearrangement joins TRBV6-1 to TRBJ1-6; TRBD1 is a possible D gene (6 bases). V was cut by 7 bases and J by 9 bases, with 19 bases left in between. Germline V gene lookup returns CDR1 MNHNS and CDR2 SASEGT. The CDR3 length is 15 residues. The CDR3 DNA reads TGTGCCAGCACCCCGAGAGGAGGGGGTAGTTCACCCCTCCACTTT. As protein: CASTPRGGGSSPLHF.

This clonotype was recorded many times. V gene TRBV11-2 combines with J gene TRBJ2-5; 8 bases fit TRBD2. The junction had 16 bases not matched to a gene; V was cut back by 5 bases and J by 2 bases. CDR1 is SGHAT, CDR2 FQNNGV, per germline. CDR3 length: 18 amino acids. The CDR3 DNA is TGTGCCAGCAGCCCGGAACGCCGACTAGCGACGGTACAAGAGACCCAGTACTTC. Protein product: CASSPERRLATVQETQYF.

The chain joins TRBV14 to TRBJ2-5; D gene uncertain. V dropped 5 bases and J dropped 0 bases, with 13 bases sitting between them. CDR3 size: 15 residues. The germline V gene has CDR1 SGHDN and CDR2 FVKESK. CDR3 sequence: CASSLSRVYQETQYF. The CDR3 coding sequence is TGTGCCAGCAGCTTAAGCCGAGTGTACCAAGAGACCCAGTACTTC.

This chain uses TRBV5-1 with TRBJ2-7, with 9 bases lining up with TRBD2. J gave up 1 base and V 4 bases, and 6 bases lay outside the gene matches. The V gene's germline CDR1 is SGHRS and CDR2 YFSETQ. The CDR3 spans 15 residues. The CDR3 sequence is CASSNLLAGSYEQYF. DNA of the CDR3: TGCGCCAGCAGCAACCTCCTAGCGGGATCCTACGAGCAGTACTTC.

This clonotype has at least ten counts. The chain combines TRBV11-2 with TRBJ1-1; weak D call: TRBD1 (6 bases). The V end was cut by 5 bases, the J end by 7 bases, with 11 bases between. This CDR3 is 12 amino acids long. CDR1 and CDR2 from the germline V gene are SGHAT and FQNNGV. The CDR3 coding sequence is TGTGCCAGCAGCGAGACAGGATATGAAGCTTTCTTT. This sequence encodes CASSETGYEAFF.